The 13 T cell receptor beta chains presented below share a single source sample, sequenced in a study of control samples from healthy donors and cancer patients. Profiled with immunoSEQ multiplex PCR; TCRdb holds only in-frame clones, not every one. Among around 51,000 clones listed, 80% were seen once. Sequencing was done on a sample of blood. These receptors all stem from an older man in good health.

This chain joins TRBV7-6 and TRBJ2-1; TRBD2 agrees at 13 bases. The CDR3 has 14 residues. V dropped 5 bases and J dropped 10; count of bases not matched to a gene: 5. The germline CDR1 and CDR2 sequences are SGHVS and FNYEAQ. In nucleotides, the CDR3 is TGTGCCAGCAGCCCGGGACTAGCGGGAAACGAGCAGTTCTTC. Translation: CASSPGLAGNEQFF.

This chain uses TRBV6-6 with TRBJ1-2; the D is unclear. Germline CDR1 is MNHNY and CDR2 is SVGAGI (reference sequence). The CDR3 sequence is 13 residues long. Trimming shortened V by 6 bases and J by 4 bases, and 12 bases separated the two germline ends. The CDR3 DNA follows: TGTGCCAGCAGAAATTTTGCAGCCTATGGCTACACCTTC. This translates into CASRNFAAYGYTF.

The chain carries TRBV9 and TRBJ2-5; D not certain. The CDR3 runs to 14 residues. Germline lookup yields CDR1 SGDLS and CDR2 YYNGEE. Trimming took 0 bases from V and 1 from J, leaving 7 bases between them. The CDR3 protein is CASSVGVVQETQYF. CDR3 nucleotide sequence: TGTGCCAGCAGCGTAGGGGTGGTCCAAGAGACCCAGTACTTC.

The J gene is TRBJ2-2, the V gene TRBV10-3; 8 bases map to TRBD2. CDR1 and CDR2 (germline): ENHRY, SYGVKD. The CDR3 runs 18 residues. The J segment lost 4 bases and the V segment lost 3 bases, leaving 13 bases of the junction unmatched. Here the CDR3 DNA reads TGTGCCATCAGTGAAACCGGGACTAGGAGGGGGAGCACCGGGGAGCTGTTTTTT. Encoded protein: CAISETGTRRGSTGELFF.

The chain's CDR3 is CASSLDTDTQYF. In nucleotides, the CDR3 is TGTGCCAGCAGCCTTGACACAGATACGCAGTATTTT. V gene TRBV3-1 (or the pseudogene TRBV3-2) combines with J gene TRBJ2-3; no definite D call. Trimming shortened V by 4 bases and J by 2 bases, and 4 bases separated the two germline ends. The germline CDR1 and CDR2 sequences are LGHDT and YNNKEL (reference sequence). The CDR3 is 12 amino acids.

The CDR3 loop reads CASSSPRGSGGARETQYF. In DNA, the CDR3 is TGTGCCAGCAGTTCCCCCCGGGGTAGCGGAGGGGCCAGAGAGACCCAGTACTTC. V and J are TRBV27 and TRBJ2-5, with TRBD2 as a possible D gene (6 bases). There are 18 residues in the CDR3. Trimming removed 4 bases from V and 4 bases from J, with 25 bases in between. The germline V gene encodes CDR1 MNHEY and CDR2 SMNVEV (reference sequence).

V and J are TRBV10-3 and TRBJ2-7; 9 bases agree with TRBD2. The CDR3 has 14 residues. CDR1 ENHRY and CDR2 SYGVKD come from the germline V gene. The ends lost 5 bases at V and 4 bases at J; junction bases unmatched: 6. In nucleotides, the CDR3 is TGTGCCATCAGTTATAGCGGGAGTGGGTACGAGCAGTACTTC. It codes for CAISYSGSGYEQYF.

The gene calls are TRBV19 and TRBJ1-5; D remains unclear. The length of the CDR3 is 14 residues. Germline CDR1 reads LNHDA; CDR2 reads SQIVND (reference sequence). Between the trimmed V and J ends, which lost 3 bases and 7 bases, there was a span of 13 bases. CDR3 sequence reads: CASSIGGSGQPQHF. The CDR3 DNA reads as TGTGCCAGTAGTATCGGAGGATCGGGGCAGCCCCAGCATTTT.

The gene calls are TRBV7-8 and TRBJ2-1; 8 bases match TRBD1. Germline V lookup: CDR1 SGHVS, CDR2 FQNEAQ. The CDR3 runs to 14 residues. Trimming at V came to 1 base and at J to 9 bases, leaving 5 bases not matched to a gene. CDR3 loop: CASSLVDRDSEQFF. CDR3 bases: TGTGCCAGCAGCTTAGTGGACAGGGATAGTGAGCAGTTCTTC.

This chain connects TRBV7-9 to TRBJ2-1, with D possibly called TRBD1 or TRBD2 (5 bases each). This CDR3 comprises 16 residues. V was clipped by 5 bases and J by 10 bases, with 24 bases between them. Germline V gene data show CDR1 as SEHNR and CDR2 as FQNEAQ (reference sequence). CDR3 DNA: TGTGCCAGCAGCCGCCGGGACGGACTCAAAATAGGGGAGCAGTTCTTC. Translation: CASSRRDGLKIGEQFF.

This chain uses TRBV6-5 with TRBJ1-1, with 7 bases that match TRBD1. CDR3 length: 13 amino acids. Trimming removed 6 bases from V and 2 bases from J; junction bases left unmatched: 3. Per germline, CDR1 MNHEY and CDR2 SVGAGI. CDR3 DNA: TGTGCCAGCAGGGGGACAGCTAACACTGAAGCTTTCTTT. It is translated as CASRGTANTEAFF.

CDR3 bases: TGCGCCAGCAGCCAAGGCCGGGCTTCGAGCTCCTACAATGAGCAGTTCTTC. Translation gives CASSQGRASSSYNEQFF. This sequence joins TRBV4-1 and TRBJ2-1; D not certain. The V end lost 1 base, the J end lost 0 bases, and 13 bases lay between the germline ends. CDR3 length: 17 residues. Germline CDR1 MGHRA, CDR2 YSYEKL.

As to this clone: The junction does not match germline at one end; this may be a read error. The chain is built from TRBV7-7 and TRBJ2-5; no reliable D call. Germline V lookup: CDR1 SSHAT, CDR2 FNYEAQ (reference sequence). This CDR3 has 13 amino acids. The CDR3, as DNA: TGTGCTAGCAGCTCGCCCCCCCAAGAGACCCAGTACTTC. Encoded protein: CASSSPPQETQYF.